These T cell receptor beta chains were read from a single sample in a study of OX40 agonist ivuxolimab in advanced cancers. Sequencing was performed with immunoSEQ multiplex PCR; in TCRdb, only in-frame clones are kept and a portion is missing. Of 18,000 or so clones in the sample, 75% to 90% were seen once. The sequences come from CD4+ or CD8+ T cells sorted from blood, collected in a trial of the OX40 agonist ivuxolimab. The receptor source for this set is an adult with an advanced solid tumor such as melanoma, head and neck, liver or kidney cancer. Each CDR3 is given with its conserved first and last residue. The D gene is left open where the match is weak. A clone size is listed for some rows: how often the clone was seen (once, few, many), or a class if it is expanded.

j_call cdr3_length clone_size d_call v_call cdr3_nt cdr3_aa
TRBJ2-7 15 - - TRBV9 TGTGCCAGCAGTCGCCTCGCCGGGAACTCCTACGAGCAGTACTTC CASSRLAGNSYEQYF
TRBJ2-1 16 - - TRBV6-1 TGTGCCAGCAGTGGGCCGTCGAGTAGCTCCTACAATGAGCAGTTCTTC CASSGPSSSSYNEQFF
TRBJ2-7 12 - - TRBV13 TGTGCCAGCAGCTTATGGAGGTTCGAGCAGTACTTC CASSLWRFEQYF
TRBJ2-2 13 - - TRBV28 TGTGCCAGCAACCCAGGGAACACCGGGGAGCTGTTTTTT CASNPGNTGELFF
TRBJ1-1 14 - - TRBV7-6 TGTGCCAGCAGCTTGGGACACCCGAACACTGAAGCTTTCTTT CASSLGHPNTEAFF
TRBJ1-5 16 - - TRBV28 TGTGCCAGCAGGCAAGGCCGAAGGCAGAGCAATCAGCCCCAGCATTTT CASRQGRRQSNQPQHF
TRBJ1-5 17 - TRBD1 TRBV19 TGTGCCAGTACTCATCTCCGGACAGGGGGATCCACTCAGCCCCAGCATTTT CASTHLRTGGSTQPQHF
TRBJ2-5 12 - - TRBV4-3 TGCGCCAGCAGCCAAGGGGGAGAGACCCAGTACTTC CASSQGGETQYF
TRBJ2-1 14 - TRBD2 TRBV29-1 TGCAGCGCCGGGGGCCTAGCGGGAGTCTTTGAGCAGTTCTTC CSAGGLAGVFEQFF
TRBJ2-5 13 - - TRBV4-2 TGTGCCAGCAGCCAGGAAGGCTGGGAGACCCAGTACTTC CASSQEGWETQYF
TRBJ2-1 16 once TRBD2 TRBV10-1 TGCGCCAGCAGTCTCCCGGGACTAGCGGAGTGGGATGAGCAGTTCTTC CASSLPGLAEWDEQFF
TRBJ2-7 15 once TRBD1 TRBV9 TGTGCCAGCAGCCAAAGGGGACAGGGAGACTACGAGCAGTACTTC CASSQRGQGDYEQYF